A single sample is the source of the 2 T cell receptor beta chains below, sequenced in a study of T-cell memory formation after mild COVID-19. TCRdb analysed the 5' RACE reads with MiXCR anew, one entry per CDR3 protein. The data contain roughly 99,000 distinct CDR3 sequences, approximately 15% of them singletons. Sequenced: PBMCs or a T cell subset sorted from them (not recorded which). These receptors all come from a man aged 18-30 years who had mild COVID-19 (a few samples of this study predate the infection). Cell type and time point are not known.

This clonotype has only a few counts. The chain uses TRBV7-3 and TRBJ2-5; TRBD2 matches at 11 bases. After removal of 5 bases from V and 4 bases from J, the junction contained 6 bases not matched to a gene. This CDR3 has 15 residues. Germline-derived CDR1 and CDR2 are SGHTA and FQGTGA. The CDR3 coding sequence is TGTGCCAGCAGCGCCACTAGCGGGGGTTTAGAGACCCAGTACTTC. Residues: CASSATSGGLETQYF.

The CDR3 nucleotides read TGCGCCAGCAGCCTCCTACAGAACACTGAAGCTTTCTTT. Its translation: CASSLLQNTEAFF. The genes are TRBV4-1 and TRBJ1-1; the D is unclear. The germline CDR1 and CDR2 sequences are MGHRA and YSYEKL. CDR3 length equals 13 residues. Trimming left V 4 bases short and J 1 base short, with 7 bases between.